This TCR beta chain comes out of a study of blood T cells in healthy people across ages. Study-wide points: In the absence of known donor CMV status, changes in expanded clonotypes were possibly confounded. It was not possible, with unsorted PBMCs, to conclusively compare naive and antigen-experienced cells. In long-lived donors, naive CD4+ cell counts and diversity exceeded those of aged donors.

Each sample gave at least 7 million isolated PBMCs. About this clonotype: Its antigen is as yet unknown.

It was with a sample-barcoded 5' primer and a J-beta primer mix that a second PCR of roughly 6 to 12 cycles was run. TCRdb reprocessed the 5' RACE reads via MiXCR and lists one record per CDR3 protein. The sample yields about 2 million distinct CDR3 sequences, roughly 49% seen once. Germline CDR1 is PRHDT and CDR2 is FYEKMQ (reference sequence). CDR3 length equals 12 residues. Trimming took off 0 bases at V and 11 bases at J, with 10 bases between the two ends. The sample comprised blood. The source is a woman between 40 and 50 years old in good health. The gene calls are TRBV13 and TRBJ1-1, with a weak D call TRBD1 (5 bases). In DNA form, the CDR3 reads TGTGCCAGCAGCTTAGGTAGGGGTTTGGCTTTCTTT. Translated, it gives CASSLGRGLAFF.